This TCR beta chain emerged from a study of radiation and T cells in renal cell carcinoma. As regards this clone: Antigen specificity is unknown.

The study's findings and limits: From baseline, blood top tumor clonotypes peaked at 2 weeks post-radiation.

TCRdb keeps only in-frame clones here, not all; method: immunoSEQ multiplex PCR. Of 130,000 to 150,000 clones listed, about 88% are singletons. This CDR3 has 15 residues. Trimming removed 11 bases at V and 4 bases at J, with 23 bases between. Germline assignment: CDR1 MNHNS and CDR2 SASEGT. As for time point: baseline pretreatment blood. This sample's treatment: 15 Gy SBRT to primary tumor, nephrectomy 4 weeks later. Blood was sampled at baseline, 2 weeks and 4 weeks after SBRT. This renal cell carcinoma was of the clear cell type. This TCR was sampled from a woman aged 45-65 years with renal cell carcinoma. This chain joins TRBV6-1 and TRBJ1-1; weak D call: TRBD1 (5 bases). The sequenced sample was blood, obtained from a patient whose treatment included radiotherapy and nephrectomy. The DNA of the CDR3 is TGTGCCGGAACCCCTCGTCGAGGGGCCATCACTGAAGCTTTCTTT. Its protein product is CAGTPRRGAITEAFF.